This paragraph reports one T cell receptor beta chain. Its antigen is as yet unknown. This record belongs to a study of shared clonotypes between healthy human individuals. Regarding the study as a whole: Researchers sampled blood only, noting tissue repertoires likely differ.

TCRdb keeps only in-frame clones here, not all; method: immunoSEQ multiplex PCR. This table holds roughly 1,000,000 clones, approximately 78% found once. The CDR3 length is 14 residues. Germline V CDR1 and CDR2: MNHEY, SMNVEV (reference sequence). V was clipped by 5 bases and J by 1 base, with 11 bases between them. The clonotype comes from a man between 18 and 29 years old in good health. Some clones in this sample may be carry-over from other donors' samples. The chain links TRBV27 to TRBJ1-1; D remains unclear. Material for sequencing was memory CD4+ T cells from PBMCs. Subset denoted: CD45RA-negative fraction. CDR3 nucleotide sequence: TGTGCCAGCAGTCTGGACCTTAGGAACACTGAAGCTTTCTTT. Protein: CASSLDLRNTEAFF.